This T cell receptor beta chain emerged from a study of human T cells and chemical hapten exposure. Points from the study as a whole: There was alopecia in the donors, so their immune response may differ from that of healthy people. Compared with pre-sensitization or healthy control sets, expanded TCRs clustered more.

The time point: patch test 1, 2 weeks after DPC sensitization. As for treatment: therapeutic diphenylcyclopropenone sensitization with weekly scalp DPC. This clonotype was counted a few times. Its antigen remains unidentified. CDR3 length: 15 residues. CDR1 is LGHDT and CDR2 is YNNKEL in the germline V gene (reference sequence). Trimming took off 3 bases at V and 5 bases at J, with 11 bases between the two ends. MiXCR, applied by TCRdb to the RACE reads, yields one record per CDR3 protein. The sample has about 120,000 distinct CDR3 sequences; around 10% are singletons. Source: whole blood, taken in connection with sensitization to the hapten diphenylcyclopropenone (DPC). The J gene is TRBJ1-6, the V gene TRBV3-1; D is perhaps TRBD1 (5 bases). This clonotype was obtained from a woman in her fifties or sixties with alopecia areata. Some clones in this sample may be carry-over from other donors' samples. In DNA form, the CDR3 reads TGTGCCAGCAGCCAGTCTGACAGAGATAATTCACCCCTCCACTTT. It is translated as CASSQSDRDNSPLHF.